This T cell receptor beta chain was obtained from a study of OX40 agonist ivuxolimab in advanced cancers. Overall study context: Every patient in dose escalation had hepatocellular carcinoma, melanoma, renal cell or head and neck cancer. Overall study findings and caveats: CD4+ and CD8+ blood T cells expanded clonally by week 6 at 0.1 to 3.0 mg/kg.

Produced via immunoSEQ multiplex PCR; TCRdb's table is partial and in-frame only. The top ten clones hold about 0.31% of a sample with tens of thousands of clones, roughly 84% of them seen once. This CDR3 has 14 residues. CDR1 is MNHNY, CDR2 SVGAGI, per germline (reference sequence). V was clipped by 7 bases and J by 4 bases, with 11 bases between them. This clone was seen a single time. Its antigen remains unknown. The sequenced sample was CD4+ or CD8+ T cells sorted from blood, obtained in a trial of the OX40 agonist ivuxolimab. V usage is TRBV6-6 and J usage is TRBJ1-6; D may be TRBD1 (6 bases). This sequence was found in an adult with an advanced solid tumor such as melanoma, head and neck, liver or kidney cancer. The CDR3 loop is CASTLDRYNSPLHF. In DNA, the CDR3 is TGTGCCAGCACCCTGGACAGATATAATTCACCCCTCCACTTT.